This TCR beta chain was recovered during a study of blood T cell repertoires in COVID-19. Study-wide context: The United States, Italy and Spain were the sources of the acute and convalescent COVID-19 samples.

The CDR3 is 14 amino acids. CDR1 is SGDLS and CDR2 is YYNGEE in the germline V gene. Trimming took 0 bases from V and 2 from J, leaving 8 bases between them. Living in about 25 US areas, the participants were between roughly 18 and 95 years of age. Libraries were prepared by immunoSEQ multiplex PCR; TCRdb keeps only in-frame clonotypes and omits some of them. The sample lists 250,000 to 300,000 clones; 70% to 90% were seen once. This sequence joins TRBV9 and TRBJ2-5; TRBD1 is a possible D gene (6 bases). The TCR comes from a woman aged 50 to 60 who had recovered from COVID-19. The material sequenced was PBMCs or T cells enriched from blood (not recorded which). The CDR3 region is CASSVAGTQETQYF. CDR3 nucleotides: TGTGCCAGCAGCGTAGCAGGGACACAAGAGACCCAGTACTTC.